This T cell receptor (beta chain) appears in the sequencing data of a study of PD-L1 blockade in urothelial cancer. Findings and limits, study-wide: A below-median TCR clonality in blood before treatment predicted better survival.

Here immunoSEQ multiplex PCR was the method, and the copy in TCRdb shows in-frame clones only, minus some. The table lists fewer than 65,000 clones, over 75% of them singletons. As regards this clone: Its antigen remains unknown.

CDR3 size: 16 residues. Germline V gives CDR1 SGHNT, CDR2 YENEEA. V lost 7 bases, J lost 0 bases, and 17 bases lay in between. Noted time point: pretreatment peripheral blood. This material consisted of PBMCs, taken around atezolizumab (anti-PD-L1) treatment. This receptor was identified in a man between 70 and 80 years old with urothelial cancer. V and J are TRBV11-3 and TRBJ2-3; possible D gene TRBD2, 6 bases. CDR3 in amino acids: CASKSPAGGSTDTQYF. Written as DNA, the CDR3 is TGTGCCAGCAAATCCCCAGCGGGTGGGAGCACAGATACGCAGTATTTT.